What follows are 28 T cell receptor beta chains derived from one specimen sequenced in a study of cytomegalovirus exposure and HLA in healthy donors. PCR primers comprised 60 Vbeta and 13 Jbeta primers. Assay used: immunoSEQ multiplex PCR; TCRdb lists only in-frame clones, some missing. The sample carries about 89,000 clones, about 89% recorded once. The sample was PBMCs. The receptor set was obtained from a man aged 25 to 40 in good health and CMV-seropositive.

CDR3 coding DNA: TGTGCCTGGAGTGCCGGCGGGGAGCTGTTTTTT. Amino acids: CAWSAGGELFF. The rearrangement links TRBV30 to TRBJ2-2; D not resolved. Trimming took off 1 base at V and 7 bases at J, with 4 bases between the two ends. The germline V gene encodes CDR1 GTSNPN and CDR2 SVGIG (reference sequence). The CDR3 spans 11 residues. Drawing the rest from reference TRBV30 and TRBJ2-2, the complete variable domain is SQTIHQWPATLVQPVGSPLSLECTVEGTSNPNLYWYRQAAGRGLQLLFYSVGIGQISSEVPQNLSASRPQDRQFILSSKKLLLSDSGFYLCAWSAGGELFFGEGSRLTVL.

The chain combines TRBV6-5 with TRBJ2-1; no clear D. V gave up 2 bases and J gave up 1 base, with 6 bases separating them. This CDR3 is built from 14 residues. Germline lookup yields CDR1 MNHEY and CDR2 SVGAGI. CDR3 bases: TGTGCCAGCAGTTACCTCGGTTCCTACAATGAGCAGTTCTTC. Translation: CASSYLGSYNEQFF.

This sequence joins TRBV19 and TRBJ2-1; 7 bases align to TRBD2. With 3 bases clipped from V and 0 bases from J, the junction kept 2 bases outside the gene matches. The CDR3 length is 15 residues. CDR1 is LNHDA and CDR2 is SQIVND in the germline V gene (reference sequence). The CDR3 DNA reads TGTGCCAGTAGTATGCGGGGGAGCTCCTACAATGAGCAGTTCTTC. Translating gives CASSMRGSSYNEQFF.

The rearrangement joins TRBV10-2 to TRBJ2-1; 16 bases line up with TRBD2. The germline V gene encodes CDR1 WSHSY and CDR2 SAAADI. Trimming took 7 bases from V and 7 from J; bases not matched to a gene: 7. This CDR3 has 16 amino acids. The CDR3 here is CASTLGLAGGLNEQFF. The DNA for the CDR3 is TGCGCCAGCACCCTGGGACTAGCGGGAGGGCTTAATGAGCAGTTCTTC.

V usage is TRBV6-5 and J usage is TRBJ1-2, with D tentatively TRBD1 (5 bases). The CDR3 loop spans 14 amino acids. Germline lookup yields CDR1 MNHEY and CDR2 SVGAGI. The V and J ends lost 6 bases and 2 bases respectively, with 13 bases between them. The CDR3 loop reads CASRNVGANYGYTF. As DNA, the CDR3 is TGTGCCAGCAGAAACGTTGGGGCGAACTATGGCTACACCTTC.

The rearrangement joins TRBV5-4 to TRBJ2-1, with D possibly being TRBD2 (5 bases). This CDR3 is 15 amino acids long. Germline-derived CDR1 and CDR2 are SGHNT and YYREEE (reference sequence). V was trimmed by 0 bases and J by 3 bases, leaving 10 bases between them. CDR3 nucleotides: TGTGCCAGCAGCTTGGATGAGGGATACTACAATGAGCAGTTCTTC. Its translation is CASSLDEGYYNEQFF.

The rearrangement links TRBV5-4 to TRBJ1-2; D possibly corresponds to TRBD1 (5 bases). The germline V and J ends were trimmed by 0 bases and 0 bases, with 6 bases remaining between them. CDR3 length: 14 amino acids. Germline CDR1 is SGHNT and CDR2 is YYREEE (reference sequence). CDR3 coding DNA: TGTGCCAGCAGCTTGGAACAGGCTAACTATGGCTACACCTTC. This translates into CASSLEQANYGYTF.

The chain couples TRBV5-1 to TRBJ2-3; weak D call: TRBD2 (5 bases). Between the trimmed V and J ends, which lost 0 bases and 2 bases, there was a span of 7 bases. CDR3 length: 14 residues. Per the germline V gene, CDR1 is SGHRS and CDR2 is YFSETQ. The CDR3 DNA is TGCGCCAGCAGCTTGGGGCGGGTCACAGATACGCAGTATTTT. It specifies CASSLGRVTDTQYF.

The CDR3 is CASSPGVLSYEQYF. CDR3 DNA: TGTGCCAGCAGTCCAGGTGTACTTTCCTACGAGCAGTACTTC. The chain couples TRBV27 to TRBJ2-7; D ambiguous. The V gene's germline CDR1 is MNHEY and CDR2 SMNVEV (reference sequence). V dropped 5 bases and J dropped 1 base, with 12 bases sitting between them. This CDR3 spans 14 amino acids.

This CDR3 is CASILGIGTGGNEQYF. CDR3 DNA: TGTGCCAGCATCCTGGGGATTGGGACAGGGGGCAACGAGCAGTACTTC. The chain carries TRBV2 and TRBJ2-7; TRBD1 aligns across 12 bases. V gave up 7 bases and J gave up 5 bases; unmatched junction bases: 12. The V gene's germline CDR1 is SNHLY and CDR2 FYNNEI. The CDR3 loop spans 16 amino acids.

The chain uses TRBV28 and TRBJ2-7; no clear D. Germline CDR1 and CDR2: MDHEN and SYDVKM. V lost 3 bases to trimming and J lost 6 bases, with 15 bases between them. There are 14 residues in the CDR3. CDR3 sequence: CASSLWLSESEQYF. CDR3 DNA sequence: TGTGCCAGCAGTTTGTGGCTCTCGGAGTCCGAGCAGTACTTC. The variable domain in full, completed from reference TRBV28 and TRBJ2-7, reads DVKVTQSSRYLVKRTGEKVFLECVQDMDHENMFWYRQDPGLGLRLIYFSYDVKMKEKGDIPEGYSVSREKKERFSLILESASTNQTSMYLCASSLWLSESEQYFGPGTRLTVT.

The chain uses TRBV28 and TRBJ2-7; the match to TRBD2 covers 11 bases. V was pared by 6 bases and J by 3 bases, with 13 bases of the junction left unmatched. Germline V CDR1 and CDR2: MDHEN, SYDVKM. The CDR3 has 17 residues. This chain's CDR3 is CASSLLGTSGAGYEQYF. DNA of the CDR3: TGTGCCAGCAGCCTATTGGGGACTAGCGGAGCCGGCTACGAGCAGTACTTC.

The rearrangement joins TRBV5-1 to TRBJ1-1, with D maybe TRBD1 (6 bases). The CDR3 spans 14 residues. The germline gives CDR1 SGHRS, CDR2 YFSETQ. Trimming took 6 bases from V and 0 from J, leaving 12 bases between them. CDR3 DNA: TGCGCCAGCAATGCGGACAGAGTGAACACTGAAGCTTTCTTT. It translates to CASNADRVNTEAFF.

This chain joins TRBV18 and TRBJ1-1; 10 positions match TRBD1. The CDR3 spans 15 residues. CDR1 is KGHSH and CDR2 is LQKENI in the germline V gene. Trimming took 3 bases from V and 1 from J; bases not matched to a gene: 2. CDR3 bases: TGTGCCAGCTCACCGGGGGACAGGGGGAACACTGAAGCTTTCTTT. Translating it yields CASSPGDRGNTEAFF.

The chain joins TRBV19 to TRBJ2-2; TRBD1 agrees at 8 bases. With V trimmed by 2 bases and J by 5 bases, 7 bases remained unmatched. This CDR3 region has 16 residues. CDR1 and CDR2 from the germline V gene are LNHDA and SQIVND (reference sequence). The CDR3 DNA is TGTGCCAGTAGTATACAGACCCGGACAGGGACCGGGGAGCTGTTTTTT. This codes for CASSIQTRTGTGELFF.

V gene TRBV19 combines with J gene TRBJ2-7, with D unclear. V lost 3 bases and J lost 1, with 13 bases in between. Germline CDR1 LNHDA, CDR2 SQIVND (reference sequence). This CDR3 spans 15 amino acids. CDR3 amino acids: CASSIHSRISYEQYF. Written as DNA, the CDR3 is TGTGCCAGTAGTATCCACAGCCGAATATCCTACGAGCAGTACTTC.

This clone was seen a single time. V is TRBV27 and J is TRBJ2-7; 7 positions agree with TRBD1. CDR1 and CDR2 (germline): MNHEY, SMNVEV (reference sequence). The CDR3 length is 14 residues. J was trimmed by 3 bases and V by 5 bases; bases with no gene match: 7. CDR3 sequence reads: CASSELHRGYEQYF. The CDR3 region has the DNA TGTGCCAGCAGTGAGTTGCACAGGGGCTACGAGCAGTACTTC.

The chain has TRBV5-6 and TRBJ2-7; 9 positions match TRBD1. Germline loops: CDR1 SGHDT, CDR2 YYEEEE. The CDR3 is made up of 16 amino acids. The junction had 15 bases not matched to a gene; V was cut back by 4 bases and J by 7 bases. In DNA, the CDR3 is TGTGCCAGCAGCCTCCCCGGACAGGGGTTTTCGAGGGAGCAGTACTTC. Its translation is CASSLPGQGFSREQYF.

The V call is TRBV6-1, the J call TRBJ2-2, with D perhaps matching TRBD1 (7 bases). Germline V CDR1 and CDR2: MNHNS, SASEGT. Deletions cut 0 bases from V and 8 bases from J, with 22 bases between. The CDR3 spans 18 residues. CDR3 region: CASSEARRTTGTSGELFF. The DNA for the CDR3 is TGTGCCAGCAGTGAAGCCCGGCGGACGACAGGGACTTCGGGGGAGCTGTTTTTT.

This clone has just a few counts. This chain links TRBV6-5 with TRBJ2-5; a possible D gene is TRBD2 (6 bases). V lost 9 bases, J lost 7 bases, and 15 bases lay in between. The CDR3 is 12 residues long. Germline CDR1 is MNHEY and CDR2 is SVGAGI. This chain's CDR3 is CASGKEGRTQYF. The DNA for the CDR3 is TGTGCCAGTGGAAAGGAGGGCAGGACCCAGTACTTC.

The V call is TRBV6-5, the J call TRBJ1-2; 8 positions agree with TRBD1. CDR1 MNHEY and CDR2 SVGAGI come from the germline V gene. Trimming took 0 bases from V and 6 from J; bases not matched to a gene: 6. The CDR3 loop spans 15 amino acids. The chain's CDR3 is CASSYSSRGLDGYTF. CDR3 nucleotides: TGTGCCAGCAGTTACTCGAGCAGGGGGCTCGATGGCTACACCTTC.

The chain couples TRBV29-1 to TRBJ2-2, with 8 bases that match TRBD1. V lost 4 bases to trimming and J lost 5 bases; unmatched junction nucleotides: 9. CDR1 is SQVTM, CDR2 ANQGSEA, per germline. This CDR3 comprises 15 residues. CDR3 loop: CSVGAGGARTGELFF. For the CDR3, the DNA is TGCAGCGTTGGCGCAGGGGGCGCGAGGACCGGGGAGCTGTTTTTT.

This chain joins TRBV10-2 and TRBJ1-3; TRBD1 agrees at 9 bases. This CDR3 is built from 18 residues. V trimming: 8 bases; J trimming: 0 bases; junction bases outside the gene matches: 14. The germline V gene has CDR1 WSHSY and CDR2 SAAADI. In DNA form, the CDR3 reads TGCGCCAGCCTACCGGGACAGGGCCACCTACTCTCTGGAAACACCATATATTTT. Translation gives CASLPGQGHLLSGNTIYF.

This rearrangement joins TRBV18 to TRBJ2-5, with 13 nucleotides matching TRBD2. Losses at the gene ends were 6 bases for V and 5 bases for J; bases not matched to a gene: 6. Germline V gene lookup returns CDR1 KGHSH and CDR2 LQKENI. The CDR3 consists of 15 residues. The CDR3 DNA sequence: TGTGCCAGCTCGACCGGGACTAGCGGGATGGAGACCCAGTACTTC. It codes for CASSTGTSGMETQYF.

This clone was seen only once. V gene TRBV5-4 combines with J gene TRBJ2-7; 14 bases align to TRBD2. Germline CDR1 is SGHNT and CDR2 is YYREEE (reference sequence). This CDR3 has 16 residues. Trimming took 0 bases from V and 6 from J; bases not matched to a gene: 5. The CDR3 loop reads CASSLGTSGRRGEQYF. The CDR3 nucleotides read TGTGCCAGCAGCTTGGGGACTAGCGGGAGGCGAGGCGAGCAGTACTTC.

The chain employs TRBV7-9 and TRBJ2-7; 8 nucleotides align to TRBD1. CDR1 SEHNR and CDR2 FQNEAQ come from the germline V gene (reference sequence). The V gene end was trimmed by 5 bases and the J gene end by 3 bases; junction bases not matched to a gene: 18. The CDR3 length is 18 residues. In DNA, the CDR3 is TGTGCCAGCAGCCAAGGACAGGGTGGGTACGGTTCCCTCTACGAGCAGTACTTC. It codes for CASSQGQGGYGSLYEQYF.

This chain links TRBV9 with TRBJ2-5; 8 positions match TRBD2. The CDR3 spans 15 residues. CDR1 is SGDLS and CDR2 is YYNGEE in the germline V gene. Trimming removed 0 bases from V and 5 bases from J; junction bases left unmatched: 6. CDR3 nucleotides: TGTGCCAGCAGCGTAGCGGGAGGGCATGGGGAGACCCAGTACTTC. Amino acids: CASSVAGGHGETQYF.

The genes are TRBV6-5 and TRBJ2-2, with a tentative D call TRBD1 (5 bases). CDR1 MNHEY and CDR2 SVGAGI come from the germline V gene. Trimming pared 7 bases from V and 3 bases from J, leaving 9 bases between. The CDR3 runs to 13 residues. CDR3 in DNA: TGTGCCAGCACAGGGATGGACACCGGGGAGCTGTTTTTT. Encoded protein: CASTGMDTGELFF.